This T cell receptor beta chain was obtained from a study of response to subunit inactivated influenza vaccine. TCRdb reprocessed the RT-PCR reads via MiXCR and lists one record per CDR3 protein. The sample has about 650,000 distinct CDR3 sequences; 12% to 15% are singletons. Germline values: CDR1 MDHEN, CDR2 SYDVKM. Trimming left V 3 bases short and J 6 bases short, with 9 bases between. This CDR3 comprises 13 residues. Whole-study results and caveats: The authors suggested that every seasonal influenza vaccination recruits few new T cells.

Of note for this clonotype: What it binds is unknown.

The source is a man over 45 who received an inactivated influenza vaccine. Sequences were derived from PBMCs from blood, sampled about 14 days before vaccination. The V call is TRBV28, the J call TRBJ2-1, with D tentatively TRBD1 (6 bases). Written as DNA, the CDR3 is TGTGCCAGCAGTTTTGCAGGGGCCAATGAGCAGTTCTTC. Its protein product is CASSFAGANEQFF.